The present T cell receptor (beta chain) was sequenced within a study of blood T cell repertoires in COVID-19. Study as a whole: From T cells, B-cell-depleted T cells, or PBMCs came the material, which was cDNA or gDNA.

In germline, CDR1 is SEHNR, CDR2 FQNEAQ (reference sequence). This CDR3 contains 15 residues. Trimming cost V 5 bases and J 1 base, with 12 bases left between them. Produced via immunoSEQ multiplex PCR; TCRdb's table is partial and in-frame only. The data hold about 170,000 clones, with approximately 86% observed a single time. Sample: peripheral blood. This sequence was found in a man between 60 and 75 years old who had recovered from COVID-19. The chain is built from TRBV7-9 and TRBJ1-5, with a tentative D call TRBD1 (6 bases). The CDR3, as DNA: TGTGCCAGCAGCCCGGGACACCCGAGCAATCAGCCCCAGCATTTT. Translated: CASSPGHPSNQPQHF.